What follows describes a single T cell receptor (beta chain). What it binds is not known. The data are from a study of cytomegalovirus exposure and HLA in healthy donors. It was with 60 Vbeta and 13 Jbeta primers that the PCR ran. Clones were sequenced by immunoSEQ multiplex PCR, and TCRdb holds only the in-frame ones, with some missing. This sample yields over 150,000 clones, of which approximately 79% are seen a single time; 1.6% belongs to the top ten. The CDR3 length is 17 residues. CDR1 is MGHRA, CDR2 YSYEKL, per germline. With V trimmed by 0 bases and J by 0 bases, 7 bases remained unmatched. General study results and limits: In a later analysis, CMV-associated beta chains were mostly HLA-associated, it appeared. What was likely a sequencing artifact was a cluster of highly shared sequence variants. The study had only CMV serostatus as immune exposure information.

This receptor was taken from a woman aged 18 to 35 in good health and CMV-seronegative. The rearrangement joins TRBV4-1 to TRBJ1-1, with TRBD1 matching 7 bases. The specimen was PBMCs. The CDR3, as DNA: TGCGCCAGCAGCCAAGATCGGGCAGGGGGTATGAACACTGAAGCTTTCTTT. Residues: CASSQDRAGGMNTEAFF.